These T cell receptor beta chains were read from a single sample in a study of T-cell memory formation after mild COVID-19. TCRdb passed the 5' RACE reads through MiXCR, listing each CDR3 protein once. In the table there are a few hundred thousand distinct CDR3 sequences, about 20% of which are singletons. The sequenced sample consisted of PBMCs or a T cell subset sorted from them (not recorded which). The receptors shown here come from an adult woman who had mild COVID-19 (a few samples of this study predate the infection). Cell type and time point are not known. CDR3s include the opening cysteine and the closing phenylalanine or tryptophan.

V gene: TRBV4-1; J gene: TRBJ1-1; CDR3 protein: CASSLAQEDTEAFF
V gene: TRBV29-1; J gene: TRBJ2-3; CDR3 protein: CTAGEDTQYF
V gene: TRBV7-3; J gene: TRBJ1-6; CDR3 protein: CASSLTHNGNSPLHF
V gene: TRBV7-6; J gene: TRBJ2-7; CDR3 protein: CASSLATAGIQAYEQYF
V gene: TRBV6-1; J gene: TRBJ2-3; CDR3 protein: CASSERQGPDTQYF
V gene: TRBV4-3; J gene: TRBJ1-1; CDR3 protein: CASSQDFLGRAFF
V gene: TRBV7-9; J gene: TRBJ2-1; CDR3 protein: CASRLATYANEQFF
V gene: TRBV12-3/TRBV12-4; J gene: TRBJ2-2; CDR3 protein: CASGGTNTGELFF
V gene: TRBV29-1; J gene: TRBJ2-1; CDR3 protein: CSVDSTSGRNEQFF
V gene: TRBV4-2; J gene: TRBJ1-1; CDR3 protein: CASSQDGGFTAEAFF
V gene: TRBV7-9; J gene: TRBJ2-7; CDR3 protein: CASSSGQGSSYEQYF
V gene: TRBV9; J gene: TRBJ1-1; CDR3 protein: CASSVGGGTNTEAFF
V gene: TRBV2; J gene: TRBJ2-1; CDR3 protein: CASTSRQNNEQFF
V gene: TRBV7-9; J gene: TRBJ2-4; CDR3 protein: CASSSPRKEEAKNIQYF
V gene: TRBV3-1; J gene: TRBJ2-7; CDR3 protein: CASSQVCLRHYEQYF
V gene: TRBV9; J gene: TRBJ1-1; CDR3 protein: CASSVLQGTATEAFF
V gene: TRBV4-3; J gene: TRBJ1-1; CDR3 protein: CASSQGAGLLEAFF
V gene: TRBV20-1; J gene: TRBJ2-1; CDR3 protein: CSAPYNEQFF
V gene: TRBV5-1; J gene: TRBJ2-1; CDR3 protein: CASSPLTSGYNEQFF
V gene: TRBV7-3; J gene: TRBJ1-6; CDR3 protein: CASSSTYNSPLHF
V gene: TRBV3-1; J gene: TRBJ1-1; CDR3 protein: CASSQGWPGGAFF
V gene: TRBV27; J gene: TRBJ2-1; CDR3 protein: CASIRTSGLYNEQFF
V gene: TRBV7-9; J gene: TRBJ2-2; CDR3 protein: CASSFPAGELFF
V gene: TRBV20-1; J gene: TRBJ1-2; CDR3 protein: CSATQTGANYGYTF
V gene: TRBV7-9; J gene: TRBJ2-7; CDR3 protein: CASSPDGGIYEQYF
V gene: TRBV7-6; J gene: TRBJ2-2; CDR3 protein: CASSSRTGGVNGELFF
V gene: TRBV27; J gene: TRBJ2-7; CDR3 protein: CASSYDRGLYEQYF
V gene: TRBV12-3/TRBV12-4; J gene: TRBJ1-1; CDR3 protein: CASSSATGLRVSTEAFF
V gene: TRBV6-2/TRBV6-3; J gene: TRBJ2-1; CDR3 protein: CASSWASLTMIYNEQFF
V gene: TRBV24-1; J gene: TRBJ2-5; CDR3 protein: CATSDRQGRETQYF
V gene: TRBV5-1; J gene: TRBJ1-6; CDR3 protein: CASSLDGASNSPLHF
V gene: TRBV5-4; J gene: TRBJ1-1; CDR3 protein: CASSLEQISEAFF
V gene: TRBV5-6; J gene: TRBJ2-1; CDR3 protein: CASSRNRDINYNEQFF
V gene: TRBV7-8; J gene: TRBJ2-2; CDR3 protein: CASSFGSTNTGELFF
V gene: TRBV18; J gene: TRBJ2-7; CDR3 protein: CASSPPGLAGDGAYEQYF
V gene: TRBV7-8; J gene: TRBJ2-5; CDR3 protein: CASSPLALVETQYF